Listed below are T cell receptor beta chains from one sample, sequenced in a study of cytomegalovirus exposure and HLA in healthy donors. Only in-frame clones appear in the TCRdb table, and some are missing; sequencing was by immunoSEQ multiplex PCR. The sample holds 100,000 to 150,000 clones; under 90% are singletons and the top ten take 2% to 2.5%. The sequenced sample was PBMCs. These receptors all come from a middle-aged woman in good health and CMV-seronegative. Both conserved end residues are part of each CDR3. The D gene is left open where the match is weak. For some rows the clone size is stated as once, few or many, or as a class when expanded; others skip it.

j_gene: TRBJ1-2; v_gene: TRBV2; d_gene: NA; abundance: NA; CDR3aa: CASSTGVSGYTF; CDR3nt: TGTGCCAGCAGTACCGGGGTGAGTGGCTACACCTTC
j_gene: TRBJ1-5; v_gene: TRBV4-2; d_gene: TRBD1; abundance: NA; CDR3aa: CASSHLSETGVRQPQHF; CDR3nt: TGTGCCAGCAGCCACCTCTCTGAAACAGGGGTCCGTCAGCCCCAGCATTTT
j_gene: TRBJ1-2; v_gene: TRBV28; d_gene: TRBD1; abundance: NA; CDR3aa: CASSLSPLGQGYGYTF; CDR3nt: TGTGCCAGCAGTTTATCCCCGCTGGGACAGGGGTATGGCTACACCTTC
j_gene: TRBJ1-1; v_gene: TRBV6-5; d_gene: TRBD1; abundance: NA; CDR3aa: CASSIQGMGTEAFF; CDR3nt: TGTGCCAGCAGTATACAGGGGATGGGCACTGAAGCTTTCTTT
j_gene: TRBJ1-4; v_gene: TRBV11-2; d_gene: TRBD1; abundance: NA; CDR3aa: CASSLEGRGREKLFF; CDR3nt: TGTGCCAGCAGCTTAGAGGGCAGGGGGCGGGAAAAACTGTTTTTT
j_gene: TRBJ1-2; v_gene: TRBV5-4; d_gene: NA; abundance: NA; CDR3aa: CASSPGTTNYGYTF; CDR3nt: TGTGCCAGCAGCCCCGGGACAACTAACTATGGCTACACCTTC
j_gene: TRBJ2-1; v_gene: TRBV11-2; d_gene: TRBD1; abundance: NA; CDR3aa: CASSSTRDRGGNEQFF; CDR3nt: TGTGCCAGCAGCTCGACCCGGGACAGGGGAGGCAATGAGCAGTTCTTC
j_gene: TRBJ2-3; v_gene: TRBV7-3; d_gene: NA; abundance: NA; CDR3aa: CASSSSDTQYF; CDR3nt: TGTGCCAGCAGCTCTTCAGATACGCAGTATTTT
j_gene: TRBJ2-7; v_gene: TRBV21-1; d_gene: NA; abundance: once; CDR3aa: CARETVQAGGSYEQYF; CDR3nt: TGTGCCAGAGAGACGGTTCAGGCGGGCGGATCCTACGAGCAGTACTTC
j_gene: TRBJ1-2; v_gene: TRBV27; d_gene: TRBD1; abundance: NA; CDR3aa: CASRTDRGSDGYTF; CDR3nt: TGTGCCAGCAGAACCGACAGGGGGTCGGATGGCTACACCTTC
j_gene: TRBJ1-2; v_gene: TRBV4-1; d_gene: NA; abundance: NA; CDR3aa: CASSLRTATDYGYTF; CDR3nt: TGCGCCAGCAGCCTTCGGACAGCTACTGACTATGGCTACACCTTC
j_gene: TRBJ1-5; v_gene: TRBV19; d_gene: TRBD1; abundance: once; CDR3aa: CASSIRLQGVNQPQHF; CDR3nt: TGTGCCAGTAGTATACGGCTCCAGGGGGTCAATCAGCCCCAGCATTTT
j_gene: TRBJ1-4; v_gene: TRBV5-4; d_gene: NA; abundance: NA; CDR3aa: CASSDGGEANEKLFF; CDR3nt: TGTGCCAGCAGCGACGGAGGGGAAGCTAATGAAAAACTGTTTTTT
j_gene: TRBJ2-1; v_gene: TRBV15; d_gene: TRBD2; abundance: NA; CDR3aa: CATSGPGTSEDEQFF; CDR3nt: TGTGCCACCAGCGGCCCCGGGACTAGCGAGGATGAGCAGTTCTTC
j_gene: TRBJ2-1; v_gene: TRBV5-1; d_gene: TRBD1; abundance: few; CDR3aa: CASRKWDSNNEQFF; CDR3nt: TGCGCCAGCAGAAAATGGGACAGCAACAATGAGCAGTTCTTC
j_gene: TRBJ2-3; v_gene: TRBV7-6; d_gene: TRBD2; abundance: NA; CDR3aa: CASSLGGGADTQYF; CDR3nt: TGTGCCAGCAGCTTAGGCGGGGGGGCAGATACGCAGTATTTT
j_gene: TRBJ2-3; v_gene: TRBV6-1; d_gene: NA; abundance: once; CDR3aa: CASSEAPRGLRTDTQYF; CDR3nt: TGTGCCAGCAGTGAAGCGCCGCGGGGGCTACGCACAGATACGCAGTATTTT
j_gene: TRBJ2-1; v_gene: TRBV7-9; d_gene: NA; abundance: NA; CDR3aa: CASSFKFRLFEQFF; CDR3nt: TGTGCCAGCAGCTTCAAATTTCGACTATTTGAGCAGTTCTTC
j_gene: TRBJ2-7; v_gene: TRBV11-2; d_gene: TRBD2; abundance: NA; CDR3aa: CASSSTAGVPEQYF; CDR3nt: TGTGCCAGCAGCTCGACAGCGGGAGTACCCGAGCAGTACTTC
j_gene: TRBJ2-1; v_gene: TRBV18; d_gene: NA; abundance: NA; CDR3aa: CASSPSAYYNEQFF; CDR3nt: TGTGCCAGCTCACCATCCGCCTACTACAATGAGCAGTTCTTC
j_gene: TRBJ1-1; v_gene: TRBV19; d_gene: NA; abundance: NA; CDR3aa: CASSISGARTEAFF; CDR3nt: TGTGCCAGTAGTATCTCAGGGGCGCGGACTGAAGCTTTCTTT
j_gene: TRBJ2-7; v_gene: TRBV12-5; d_gene: TRBD2; abundance: NA; CDR3aa: CASGPLGRTSGEQYF; CDR3nt: TGTGCTAGTGGGCCACTGGGGCGGACTAGCGGCGAGCAGTACTTC
j_gene: TRBJ2-7; v_gene: TRBV21-1; d_gene: NA; abundance: NA; CDR3aa: CASSRPQTRATCLACEQYF; CDR3nt: TGTGCCAGCAGCAGGCCCCAAACGAGAGCAACGTGCCTAGCGTGCGAGCAGTACTTC
j_gene: TRBJ2-3; v_gene: TRBV7-2; d_gene: TRBD1; abundance: NA; CDR3aa: CASSLRATGGTDTQYF; CDR3nt: TGTGCCAGCAGCTTACGTGCGACAGGGGGCACAGATACGCAGTATTTT
j_gene: TRBJ2-7; v_gene: TRBV7-2; d_gene: TRBD1; abundance: NA; CDR3aa: CASSTRTGKGYEQYF; CDR3nt: TGTGCCAGCAGCACCAGGACAGGGAAAGGCTACGAGCAGTACTTC
j_gene: TRBJ2-3; v_gene: TRBV30; d_gene: TRBD2; abundance: NA; CDR3aa: CAWSARGGTDTQYF; CDR3nt: TGTGCCTGGAGTGCCCGGGGGGGCACAGATACGCAGTATTTT
j_gene: TRBJ2-5; v_gene: TRBV5-4; d_gene: NA; abundance: NA; CDR3aa: CASSLYQETQYF; CDR3nt: TGTGCCAGCAGCTTATATCAAGAGACCCAGTACTTC
j_gene: TRBJ2-7; v_gene: TRBV11-3; d_gene: TRBD1; abundance: once; CDR3aa: CASSSGTGEYEQYF; CDR3nt: TGTGCCAGCAGCTCCGGGACAGGGGAATACGAGCAGTACTTC
j_gene: TRBJ1-2; v_gene: TRBV5-1; d_gene: NA; abundance: NA; CDR3aa: CASSRGTGGFYTF; CDR3nt: TGCGCCAGCAGCCGCGGTACAGGAGGGTTCTACACCTTC
j_gene: TRBJ2-2; v_gene: TRBV7-2; d_gene: NA; abundance: few; CDR3aa: CASSTLGPNTGELFF; CDR3nt: TGTGCCAGCAGCACCCTTGGGCCGAACACCGGGGAGCTGTTTTTT
j_gene: TRBJ2-1; v_gene: TRBV4-3; d_gene: TRBD2; abundance: NA; CDR3aa: CASSQDLAGGSYNEQFF; CDR3nt: TGCGCCAGCAGCCAAGATTTAGCGGGAGGCTCCTACAATGAGCAGTTCTTC
j_gene: TRBJ2-1; v_gene: TRBV9; d_gene: NA; abundance: NA; CDR3aa: CASTRSLATDNEQFF; CDR3nt: TGTGCCAGCACCCGGTCTCTAGCGACGGACAATGAGCAGTTCTTC
j_gene: TRBJ2-5; v_gene: TRBV10-3; d_gene: TRBD2; abundance: NA; CDR3aa: CAISERGGQETQYF; CDR3nt: TGTGCCATCAGTGAGCGGGGGGGACAAGAGACCCAGTACTTC
j_gene: TRBJ2-3; v_gene: TRBV6-1; d_gene: TRBD2; abundance: NA; CDR3aa: CASFPGGLGDTQYF; CDR3nt: TGTGCCAGCTTTCCGGGAGGATTAGGAGATACGCAGTATTTT
j_gene: TRBJ2-4; v_gene: TRBV6-1; d_gene: NA; abundance: NA; CDR3aa: CASSEASRQIFIILAKNIQYF; CDR3nt: TGTGCCAGCAGTGAAGCTTCCCGACAGATTTTTATTATTCTGGCCAAAAACATTCAGTACTTC
j_gene: TRBJ1-1; v_gene: TRBV5-1; d_gene: NA; abundance: NA; CDR3aa: CASKDRDLNTEAFF; CDR3nt: TGCGCCAGCAAAGACAGAGACTTGAACACTGAAGCTTTCTTT
j_gene: TRBJ2-1; v_gene: TRBV5-1; d_gene: NA; abundance: NA; CDR3aa: CASSIGGGYNEQFF; CDR3nt: TGCGCCAGCAGCATAGGGGGGGGGTACAATGAGCAGTTCTTC
j_gene: TRBJ1-1; v_gene: TRBV10-1; d_gene: TRBD1; abundance: NA; CDR3aa: CASSESSTGNREAFF; CDR3nt: TGCGCCAGCAGTGAGTCTTCGACAGGGAATCGGGAAGCTTTCTTT
j_gene: TRBJ2-7; v_gene: TRBV2; d_gene: TRBD2; abundance: NA; CDR3aa: CATTGLAGDSSYEQYF; CDR3nt: TGTGCCACCACAGGACTAGCGGGGGACAGCTCCTACGAGCAGTACTTC
j_gene: TRBJ2-7; v_gene: TRBV11-2; d_gene: NA; abundance: NA; CDR3aa: CASSSPPRDGLSYEQYF; CDR3nt: TGTGCCAGCAGCTCCCCCCCGCGGGACGGACTATCATACGAGCAGTACTTC
j_gene: TRBJ2-7; v_gene: TRBV28; d_gene: TRBD2; abundance: NA; CDR3aa: CASSLGLAGSYEQYF; CDR3nt: TGTGCCAGCAGTTTGGGACTAGCGGGTTCCTACGAGCAGTACTTC
j_gene: TRBJ2-6; v_gene: TRBV5-4; d_gene: NA; abundance: few; CDR3aa: CASSPDSVISGANVLTF; CDR3nt: TGTGCCAGCAGCCCGGACAGCGTCATCTCTGGGGCCAACGTCCTGACTTTC
j_gene: TRBJ1-1; v_gene: TRBV5-1; d_gene: NA; abundance: few; CDR3aa: CASSLGAATNTEAFF; CDR3nt: TGCGCCAGCAGCTTGGGAGCGGCTACGAACACTGAAGCTTTCTTT
j_gene: TRBJ1-2; v_gene: TRBV28; d_gene: NA; abundance: NA; CDR3aa: CASSTAPCGYTF; CDR3nt: TGTGCCAGCAGTACAGCCCCCTGTGGCTACACCTTC
j_gene: TRBJ2-3; v_gene: TRBV5-4; d_gene: TRBD2; abundance: NA; CDR3aa: CASSLTSGSTDTQYF; CDR3nt: TGTGCCAGCAGCTTAACTAGCGGAAGCACAGATACGCAGTATTTT
j_gene: TRBJ2-3; v_gene: TRBV5-1; d_gene: NA; abundance: NA; CDR3aa: CASSLQGITDTQYF; CDR3nt: TGCGCCAGCAGCTTGCAGGGAATCACAGATACGCAGTATTTT
j_gene: TRBJ2-2; v_gene: TRBV4-1; d_gene: TRBD2; abundance: few; CDR3aa: CATKGLAGGIIDTGELFF; CDR3nt: TGCGCCACCAAAGGACTAGCGGGGGGGATAATAGACACCGGGGAGCTGTTTTTT
j_gene: TRBJ2-3; v_gene: TRBV2; d_gene: NA; abundance: NA; CDR3aa: CASSAPGTDTQYF; CDR3nt: TGTGCCAGCAGTGCGCCGGGCACAGATACGCAGTATTTT
j_gene: TRBJ2-7; v_gene: TRBV14; d_gene: NA; abundance: NA; CDR3aa: CASSSDKFKQYF; CDR3nt: TGTGCCAGCAGCTCGGACAAGTTCAAGCAGTACTTC